A single sample is the source of the 27 T cell receptor beta chains below, sequenced in a study of cytomegalovirus exposure and HLA in healthy donors. Vbeta (60) and Jbeta (13) primers were used in the PCR. The repertoire was sequenced with immunoSEQ multiplex PCR; TCRdb's copy has only in-frame clones and lacks some. The sample has 180,000 or so clones, approximately 85% seen once. Material: PBMCs. The receptor source for this set is a man aged 18 to 35 in good health and CMV-seropositive.

The chain couples TRBV7-3 to TRBJ2-1, with D unresolved. The V and J ends lost 4 bases and 0 bases respectively, with 10 bases between them. CDR3 size: 15 residues. The V gene's germline CDR1 is SGHTA and CDR2 FQGTGA. The DNA for the CDR3 is TGTGCCAGCAGCTCCAATCCGAGCTCCTACAATGAGCAGTTCTTC. Protein sequence: CASSSNPSSYNEQFF. The whole variable domain, filled in from reference TRBV7-3 and TRBJ2-1, reads GAGVSQTPSNKVTEKGKYVELRCDPISGHTALYWYRQSLGQGPEFLIYFQGTGAADDSGLPNDRFFAVRPEGSVSTLKIQRTERGDSAVYLCASSSNPSSYNEQFFGPGTRLTVL.

This chain connects TRBV5-1 to TRBJ2-1; TRBD1 aligns across 7 bases. The CDR3 sequence is 15 residues long. CDR1 SGHRS and CDR2 YFSETQ come from the germline V gene. V lost 0 bases to trimming and J lost 2 bases; unmatched junction nucleotides: 2. The CDR3 nucleotides read TGCGCCAGCAGCTTGGGACAGGGAACCTACAATGAGCAGTTCTTC. This gives the protein CASSLGQGTYNEQFF.

This clone was seen more than once but under ten times. The CDR3 DNA follows: TGTGCCAGCAGCCCAGGACAGAATCAGCCCCAGCATTTT. Protein product: CASSPGQNQPQHF. The chain joins TRBV7-7 to TRBJ1-5; D is perhaps TRBD1 (6 bases). Trimming removed 5 bases at V and 4 bases at J, with 9 bases between. Germline V gives CDR1 SSHAT, CDR2 FNYEAQ (reference sequence). The CDR3 is made up of 13 amino acids. The whole variable domain, filled in from reference TRBV7-7 and TRBJ1-5, reads GAGVSQSPRYKVTKRGQDVTLRCDPISSHATLYWYQQALGQGPEFLTYFNYEAQPDKSGLPSDRFSAERPEGSISTLTIQRTEQRDSAMYRCASSPGQNQPQHFGDGTRLSIL.

V gene TRBV30 combines with J gene TRBJ1-1, with D perhaps TRBD1 (6 bases). CDR3 length: 11 residues. Per germline, CDR1 GTSNPN and CDR2 SVGIG (reference sequence). With 4 bases removed from V and 11 bases from J, the gap between germline ends came to 14 bases. The CDR3, as DNA: TGTGCCTGGACCACCGGGACACTTGCTTTCTTT. Translating gives CAWTTGTLAFF. The full variable domain, with the rest looked up from reference TRBV30 and TRBJ1-1, is SQTIHQWPATLVQPVGSPLSLECTVEGTSNPNLYWYRQAAGRGLQLLFYSVGIGQISSEVPQNLSASRPQDRQFILSSKKLLLSDSGFYLCAWTTGTLAFFGQGTRLTVV.

This clone has only a few counts. This chain joins TRBV6-1 and TRBJ1-5, with TRBD1 identical over 8 bases. CDR3 length equals 15 residues. The J segment lost 3 bases and the V segment lost 5 bases, leaving 6 bases of the junction unmatched. Germline V gene data show CDR1 as MNHNS and CDR2 as SASEGT. The CDR3 coding sequence is TGTGCCAGCAGTCCCCAGACAGGGGACAATCAGCCCCAGCATTTT. It encodes CASSPQTGDNQPQHF.

The chain joins TRBV2 to TRBJ1-1; D not certain. Germline-derived CDR1 and CDR2 are SNHLY and FYNNEI. The CDR3 is 13 amino acids. Trimming took 4 bases from V and 8 from J, leaving 14 bases between them. The CDR3 sequence: CASSARLGWEAFF. CDR3 DNA: TGTGCCAGCAGTGCTCGTTTGGGCTGGGAAGCTTTCTTT.

V is TRBV4-3 and J is TRBJ1-1, with unresolved D. The V gene's germline CDR1 is LGHNA and CDR2 YSLEER. Trimming shortened V by 0 bases and J by 1 base, and 9 bases separated the two germline ends. The CDR3 sequence is 15 residues long. The CDR3 sequence is CASSQDRNPNTEAFF. As DNA, the CDR3 is TGCGCCAGCAGCCAAGACAGGAACCCGAACACTGAAGCTTTCTTT.

The V gene is TRBV9, the J gene TRBJ1-3; D uncertain. The CDR3 runs to 13 residues. V was shortened by 6 bases and J by 8 bases, with 15 bases between the two germline ends. Germline values: CDR1 SGDLS, CDR2 YYNGEE. CDR3 nucleotide sequence: TGTGCCAGCACCACCGACAATCTTGACACCATATATTTT. Protein product: CASTTDNLDTIYF.

This clone was observed once. The rearrangement joins TRBV23-1 to TRBJ2-7, with TRBD2 matching 10 bases. TRBV23-1 is an open reading frame whose function is uncertain. The CDR3 contains 15 residues. J lost 5 bases, V lost 4 bases, and 8 bases had no gene match. CDR3 sequence reads: CASSPELAGFNEQYF. The CDR3 coding sequence is TGCGCCAGCAGTCCCGAACTAGCGGGGTTCAACGAGCAGTACTTC.

The chain recombines TRBV19 with TRBJ1-4; D possibly corresponds to TRBD1 (6 bases). Germline CDR1 LNHDA, CDR2 SQIVND (reference sequence). The V gene lost 7 bases and the J gene lost 4 bases, with 19 bases spanning the gap. The CDR3 has 16 amino acids. This CDR3 is CASISLGAGDNEKLFF. As DNA, the CDR3 is TGTGCCAGTATTTCACTTGGCGCAGGGGATAATGAAAAACTGTTTTTT.

This clone was counted a single time. The chain employs TRBV29-1 and TRBJ1-1; D ambiguous. Germline V gives CDR1 SQVTM, CDR2 ANQGSEA. V was cut by 5 bases and J by 5 bases, with 9 bases left in between. CDR3 length: 11 residues. CDR3 sequence reads: CSVPGWTEAFF. Written as DNA, the CDR3 is TGCAGCGTTCCCGGGTGGACTGAAGCTTTCTTT.

This chain links TRBV25-1 with TRBJ2-5; the D gene is possibly TRBD2 (6 bases). Trimming cost V 3 bases and J 5 bases, with 22 bases left between them. The germline gives CDR1 MGHDK, CDR2 SYGVNS. This CDR3 region has 17 residues. CDR3 DNA sequence: TGTGCCAGCAGTGAGTTTCTTGGAGGGTCACATGGGGAGACCCAGTACTTC. It translates to CASSEFLGGSHGETQYF.

This chain uses TRBV14 with TRBJ1-1, with TRBD1 matching 7 bases. J was trimmed by 0 bases and V by 5 bases; bases with no gene match: 6. The CDR3 has 15 residues. Germline-derived CDR1 and CDR2 are SGHDN and FVKESK. The CDR3 DNA sequence: TGTGCCAGCAGCACCGGGACAGCAATGAACACTGAAGCTTTCTTT. Translating gives CASSTGTAMNTEAFF.

This clone was picked up a small number of times. V is TRBV5-1 and J is TRBJ2-7; D remains ambiguous. The V gene's germline CDR1 is SGHRS and CDR2 YFSETQ. Trimming left V 0 bases short and J 2 bases short, with 9 bases between. This CDR3 is built from 14 residues. This CDR3 reads CASSLEPHTYEQYF. CDR3 in DNA: TGCGCCAGCAGCTTGGAACCACATACCTACGAGCAGTACTTC.

The table lists this clone with a count of one. The chain uses TRBV6-5 and TRBJ2-3; 8 nucleotides align to TRBD1. CDR3 length: 14 residues. Trimming at V came to 6 bases and at J to 4 bases, leaving 6 bases not matched to a gene. Germline CDR1 reads MNHEY; CDR2 reads SVGAGI. CDR3 in DNA: TGTGCCAGCAGGAGACAGGGGTCGGCAGATACGCAGTATTTT. This codes for CASRRQGSADTQYF.

The rearrangement joins TRBV6-5 to TRBJ2-5; 10 nucleotides line up with TRBD2. The CDR3 is 14 residues long. Trimming cost V 8 bases and J 3 bases; bases outside gene matches: 6. In germline, CDR1 is MNHEY, CDR2 SVGAGI. The CDR3 coding sequence is TGTGCCAGCTGTAGGAGCGGGGGGGAAGAGACCCAGTACTTC. Translating gives CASCRSGGEETQYF.

This clone appeared once. The chain links TRBV7-9 to TRBJ2-1, with 12 bases identical to TRBD2. CDR1 SEHNR and CDR2 FQNEAQ come from the germline V gene (reference sequence). The ends lost 6 bases at V and 1 base at J; junction bases unmatched: 4. The CDR3 runs to 16 residues. CDR3 in amino acids: CASRQTSGRSYNEQFF. The CDR3, as DNA: TGTGCCAGCAGACAGACTAGCGGGAGATCCTACAATGAGCAGTTCTTC.

The J gene is TRBJ1-2, the V gene TRBV25-1, with TRBD1 matching 8 bases. The CDR3 is 12 amino acids. CDR1 and CDR2 (germline): MGHDK, SYGVNS. V was pared by 6 bases and J by 4 bases, with 1 base of the junction left unmatched. CDR3 sequence (DNA): TGTGCCAGCAGCGACAGGGGCTATGGCTACACCTTC. This gives the protein CASSDRGYGYTF.

This chain joins TRBV11-2 and TRBJ2-7; 8 bases are a match to TRBD1. The germline CDR1 and CDR2 sequences are SGHAT and FQNNGV. CDR3 length: 13 residues. V lost 6 bases and J lost 7; bases outside the gene matches: 8. CDR3 sequence (DNA): TGTGCCAGCAGTTTCACAGGGGGGAGAGAGCAGTACTTC. As protein: CASSFTGGREQYF.

This chain connects TRBV1 to TRBJ2-7; the table's D call, TRBD2, was not checked against the DNA. TRBV1 is classified as a pseudogene. The CDR3 is 12 residues long. CDR3 loop: CTTDQETYEQYF. The CDR3 bases are TGCACCACCGACCAAGAAACTTACGAGCAGTACTTC.

The chain recombines TRBV6-5 with TRBJ2-7; 10 bases map to TRBD1. The CDR3 runs to 15 residues. Per the germline V gene, CDR1 is MNHEY and CDR2 is SVGAGI. V shed 6 bases, J shed 3 bases, and the junction held 8 bases outside the gene matches. CDR3 nucleotide sequence: TGTGCCAGCAGACTAGGGGGGACAGGGGACTACGAGCAGTACTTC. Protein: CASRLGGTGDYEQYF.

The rearrangement links TRBV6-5 to TRBJ1-1; 8 bases line up with TRBD1. Germline V gene lookup returns CDR1 MNHEY and CDR2 SVGAGI. The CDR3 is 16 amino acids. The junction had 5 bases not matched to a gene; V was cut back by 2 bases and J by 0 bases. In DNA, the CDR3 is TGTGCCAGCAGTTACGGACAGGGCATCGTGAACACTGAAGCTTTCTTT. This translates into CASSYGQGIVNTEAFF.

The V gene is TRBV10-1, the J gene TRBJ2-5; either TRBD1 or TRBD2 may supply D (5 bases each). The tail of the sequence fits TRBJ2-7 better, so the J call may be wrong. This CDR3 contains 13 residues. The germline gives CDR1 WNHNN, CDR2 SYGVQD (reference sequence). The CDR3 bases are TGCGCCAGCAGTGGATCCCCTGGGGGCGAGCAGTACTTC. It translates to CASSGSPGGEQYF.

A single count supports this clone. The chain recombines TRBV6-6 with TRBJ2-2; 9 bases align to TRBD1. The CDR3 loop spans 16 amino acids. Trimming removed 6 bases from V and 3 bases from J; junction bases left unmatched: 8. CDR1 is MNHNY and CDR2 is SVGAGI in the germline V gene (reference sequence). The CDR3 reads CASRTPGQGYTGELFF. The CDR3 DNA follows: TGTGCCAGCAGAACTCCGGGACAGGGATACACCGGGGAGCTGTTTTTT.

This chain links TRBV27 with TRBJ2-1, with D perhaps TRBD2 (6 bases). V was cut by 4 bases and J by 7 bases, with 14 bases left in between. The CDR3 has 14 amino acids. Germline CDR1 MNHEY, CDR2 SMNVEV (reference sequence). This chain's CDR3 is CASSYGGKGNEQFF. The CDR3 nucleotides read TGTGCCAGCAGTTATGGGGGGAAAGGGAATGAGCAGTTCTTC.

Of note for this clone: Other nucleotide sequences in the sample specify the same CDR3. This chain joins TRBV6-5 and TRBJ1-5; D ambiguous. The CDR3 contains 13 residues. V lost 0 bases, J lost 4 bases, and 4 bases lay in between. Per the germline V gene, CDR1 is MNHEY and CDR2 is SVGAGI. The CDR3 reads CASSYSRNQPQHF. CDR3 sequence (DNA): TGTGCCAGCAGTTACTCCCGGAATCAGCCCCAGCATTTT.

CDR3 coding DNA: TGTGCCTGGAGTACGGGGTTCGATCAGCCCCAGCATTTT. This sequence encodes CAWSTGFDQPQHF. The chain uses TRBV30 and TRBJ1-5; the D is unclear. This CDR3 spans 13 amino acids. From germline, CDR1 is GTSNPN and CDR2 SVGIG (reference sequence). Trimming left V 2 bases short and J 5 bases short, with 10 bases between.